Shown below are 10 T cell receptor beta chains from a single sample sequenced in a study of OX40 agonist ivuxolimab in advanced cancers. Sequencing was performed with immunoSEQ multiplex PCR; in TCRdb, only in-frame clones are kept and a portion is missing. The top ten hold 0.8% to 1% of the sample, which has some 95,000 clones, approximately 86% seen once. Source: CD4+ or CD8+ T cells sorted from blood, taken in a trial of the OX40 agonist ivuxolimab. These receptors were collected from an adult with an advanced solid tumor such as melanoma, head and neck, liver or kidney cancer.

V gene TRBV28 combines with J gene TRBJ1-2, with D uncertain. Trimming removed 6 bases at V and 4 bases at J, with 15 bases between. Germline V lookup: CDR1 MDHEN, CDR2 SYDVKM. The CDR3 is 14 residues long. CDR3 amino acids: CASSPPRQPYGYTF. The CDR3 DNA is TGTGCCAGCAGCCCCCCAAGGCAGCCCTATGGCTACACCTTC.

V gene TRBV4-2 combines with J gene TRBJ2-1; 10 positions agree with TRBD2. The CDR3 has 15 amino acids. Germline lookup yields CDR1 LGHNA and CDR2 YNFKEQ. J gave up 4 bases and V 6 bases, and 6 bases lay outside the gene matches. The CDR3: CASRGTSGVYNEQFF. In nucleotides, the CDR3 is TGTGCCAGCAGAGGAACTAGCGGGGTTTACAATGAGCAGTTCTTC.

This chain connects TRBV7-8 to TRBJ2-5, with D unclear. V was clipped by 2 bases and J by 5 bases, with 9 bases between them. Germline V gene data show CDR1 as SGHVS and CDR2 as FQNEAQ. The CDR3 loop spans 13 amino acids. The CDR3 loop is CASSLNTAETQYF. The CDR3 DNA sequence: TGTGCCAGCAGCTTAAATACTGCGGAGACCCAGTACTTC.

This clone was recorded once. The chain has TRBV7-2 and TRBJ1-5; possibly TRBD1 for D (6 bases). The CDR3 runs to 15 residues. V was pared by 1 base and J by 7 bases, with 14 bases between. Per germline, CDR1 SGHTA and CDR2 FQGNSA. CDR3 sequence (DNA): TGTGCCAGCAGCTTAGAGCAGGGACAAGGGCAGCCCCAGCATTTT. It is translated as CASSLEQGQGQPQHF.

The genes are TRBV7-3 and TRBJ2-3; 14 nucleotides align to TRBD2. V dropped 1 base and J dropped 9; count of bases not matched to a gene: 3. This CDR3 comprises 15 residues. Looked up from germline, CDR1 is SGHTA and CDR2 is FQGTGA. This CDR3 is CASSLMGLAGETQYF. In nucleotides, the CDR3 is TGTGCCAGCAGCTTAATGGGACTAGCGGGAGAAACGCAGTATTTT.

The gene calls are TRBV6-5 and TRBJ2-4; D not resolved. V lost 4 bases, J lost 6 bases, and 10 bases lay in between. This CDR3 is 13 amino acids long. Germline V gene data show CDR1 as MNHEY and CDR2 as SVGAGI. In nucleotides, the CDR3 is TGTGCCAGCAGTTCCCCGGACGTAAACATTCAGTACTTC. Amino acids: CASSSPDVNIQYF.

CDR3 in amino acids: CASSMPPGTSGNEQFF. The CDR3 DNA reads TGTGCCAGTAGTATGCCTCCCGGGACTAGCGGCAATGAGCAGTTCTTC. The chain recombines TRBV19 with TRBJ2-1; 11 bases are shared with TRBD2. CDR3 size: 16 residues. V lost 3 bases, J lost 6 bases, and 7 bases stayed unmatched. CDR1 is LNHDA, CDR2 SQIVND, per germline (reference sequence).

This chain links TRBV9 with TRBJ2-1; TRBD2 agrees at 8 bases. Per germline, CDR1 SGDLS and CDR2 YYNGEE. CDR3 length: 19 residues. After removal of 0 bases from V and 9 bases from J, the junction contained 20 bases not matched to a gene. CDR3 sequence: CASSVDIGGREGRVGEQFF. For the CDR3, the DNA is TGTGCCAGCAGCGTAGATATTGGGGGACGGGAGGGCCGGGTAGGTGAGCAGTTCTTC.

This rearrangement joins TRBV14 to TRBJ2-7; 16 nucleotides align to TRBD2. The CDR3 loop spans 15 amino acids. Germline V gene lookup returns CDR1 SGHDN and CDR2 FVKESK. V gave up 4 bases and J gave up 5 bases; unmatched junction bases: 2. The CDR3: CASSPGTSGRDEQYF. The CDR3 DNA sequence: TGTGCCAGCAGCCCCGGGACTAGCGGGAGGGACGAGCAGTACTTC.

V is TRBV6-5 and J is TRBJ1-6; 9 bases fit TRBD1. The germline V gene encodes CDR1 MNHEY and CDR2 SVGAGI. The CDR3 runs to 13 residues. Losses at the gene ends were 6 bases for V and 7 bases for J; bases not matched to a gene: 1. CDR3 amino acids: CASRDRGNSPLHF. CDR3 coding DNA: TGTGCCAGCAGAGACAGGGGGAATTCACCCCTCCACTTT.